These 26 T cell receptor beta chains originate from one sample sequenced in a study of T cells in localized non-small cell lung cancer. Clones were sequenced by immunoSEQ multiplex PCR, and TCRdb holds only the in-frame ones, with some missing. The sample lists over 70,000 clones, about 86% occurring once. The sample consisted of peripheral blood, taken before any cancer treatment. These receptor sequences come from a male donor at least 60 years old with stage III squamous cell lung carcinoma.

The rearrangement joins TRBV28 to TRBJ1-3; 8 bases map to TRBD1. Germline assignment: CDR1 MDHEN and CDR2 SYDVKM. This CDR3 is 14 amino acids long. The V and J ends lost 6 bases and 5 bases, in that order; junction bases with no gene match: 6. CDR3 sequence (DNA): TGTGCCAGCAGCCTGACAGGGGAAAGAAACACCATATATTTT. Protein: CASSLTGERNTIYF.

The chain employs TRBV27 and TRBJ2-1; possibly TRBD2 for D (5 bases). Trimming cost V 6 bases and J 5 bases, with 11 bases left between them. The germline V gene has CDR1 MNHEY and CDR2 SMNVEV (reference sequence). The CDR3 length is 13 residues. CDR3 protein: CASSPEGHNEQFF. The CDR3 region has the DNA TGTGCCAGCAGCCCTGAGGGCCACAATGAGCAGTTCTTC.

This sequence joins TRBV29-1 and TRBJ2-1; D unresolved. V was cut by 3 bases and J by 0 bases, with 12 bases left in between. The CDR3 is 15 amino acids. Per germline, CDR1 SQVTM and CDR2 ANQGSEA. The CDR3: CSVDGAPSSYNEQFF. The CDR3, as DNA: TGCAGCGTTGACGGCGCGCCGAGCTCCTACAATGAGCAGTTCTTC.

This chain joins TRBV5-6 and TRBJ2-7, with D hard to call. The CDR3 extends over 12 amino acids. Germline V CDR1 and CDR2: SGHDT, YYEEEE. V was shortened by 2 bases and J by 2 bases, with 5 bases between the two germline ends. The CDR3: CASSFQTYEQYF. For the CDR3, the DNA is TGTGCCAGCAGCTTTCAGACCTACGAGCAGTACTTC.

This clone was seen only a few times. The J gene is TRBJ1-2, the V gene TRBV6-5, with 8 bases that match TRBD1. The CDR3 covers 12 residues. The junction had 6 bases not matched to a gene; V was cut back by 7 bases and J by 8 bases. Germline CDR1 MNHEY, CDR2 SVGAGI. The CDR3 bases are TGTGCCAGCACCCAAAGGACAGGGGGCTACACCTTC. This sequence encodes CASTQRTGGYTF.

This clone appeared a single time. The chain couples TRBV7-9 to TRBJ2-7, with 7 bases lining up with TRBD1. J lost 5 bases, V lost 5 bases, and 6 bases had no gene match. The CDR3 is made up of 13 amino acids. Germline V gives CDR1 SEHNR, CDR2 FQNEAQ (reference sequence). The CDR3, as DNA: TGTGCCAGCAGCGTCGACAGGGACAACGAGCAGTACTTC. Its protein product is CASSVDRDNEQYF.

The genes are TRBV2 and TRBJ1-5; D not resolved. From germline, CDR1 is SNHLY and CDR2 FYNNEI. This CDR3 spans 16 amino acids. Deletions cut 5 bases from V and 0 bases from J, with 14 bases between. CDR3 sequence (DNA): TGTGCCAGCAGTCCGGCCTCAAGGCTTAGCAATCAGCCCCAGCATTTT. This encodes CASSPASRLSNQPQHF.

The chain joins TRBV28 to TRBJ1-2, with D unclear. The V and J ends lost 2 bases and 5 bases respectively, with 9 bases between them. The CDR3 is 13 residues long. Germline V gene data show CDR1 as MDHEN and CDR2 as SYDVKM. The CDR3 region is CASSLVGSYGYTF. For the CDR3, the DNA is TGTGCCAGCAGTTTAGTCGGGAGTTATGGCTACACCTTC.

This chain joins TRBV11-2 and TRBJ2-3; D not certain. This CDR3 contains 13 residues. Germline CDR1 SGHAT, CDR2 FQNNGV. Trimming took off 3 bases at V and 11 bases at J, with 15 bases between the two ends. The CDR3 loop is CASSFSVDERQYF. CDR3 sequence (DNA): TGTGCCAGCAGCTTTAGTGTAGACGAGCGGCAGTATTTT.

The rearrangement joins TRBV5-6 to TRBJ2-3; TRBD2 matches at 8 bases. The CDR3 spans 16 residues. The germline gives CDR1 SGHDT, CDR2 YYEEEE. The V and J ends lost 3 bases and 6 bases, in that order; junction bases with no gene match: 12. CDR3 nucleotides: TGTGCCAGCAGCTCCCGGCGAGCGGGGGTTGTGGATACGCAGTATTTT. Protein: CASSSRRAGVVDTQYF. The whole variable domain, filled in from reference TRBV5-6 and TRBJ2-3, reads DAGVTQSPTHLIKTRGQQVTLRCSPKSGHDTVSWYQQALGQGPQFIFQYYEEEERQRGNFPDRFSGHQFPNYSSELNVNALLLGDSALYLCASSSRRAGVVDTQYFGPGTRLTVL.

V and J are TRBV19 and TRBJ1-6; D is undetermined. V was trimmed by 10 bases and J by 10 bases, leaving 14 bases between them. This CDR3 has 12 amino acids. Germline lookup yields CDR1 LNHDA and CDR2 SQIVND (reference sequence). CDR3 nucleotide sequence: TGTGCCACCGGGTTTCGGGGATCACCCCTCCACTTT. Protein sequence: CATGFRGSPLHF.

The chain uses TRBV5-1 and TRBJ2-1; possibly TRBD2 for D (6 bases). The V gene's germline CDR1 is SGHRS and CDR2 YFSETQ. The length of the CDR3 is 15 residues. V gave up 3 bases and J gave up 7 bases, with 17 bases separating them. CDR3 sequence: CASSSTSVGGNEQFF. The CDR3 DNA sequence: TGCGCCAGCAGCTCGACTTCGGTTGGGGGGAATGAGCAGTTCTTC.

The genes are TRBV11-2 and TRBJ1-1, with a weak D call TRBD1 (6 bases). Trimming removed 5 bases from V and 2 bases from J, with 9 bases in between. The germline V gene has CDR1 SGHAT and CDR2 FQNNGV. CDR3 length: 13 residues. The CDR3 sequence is CASSRTANTEAFF. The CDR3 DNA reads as TGTGCCAGCAGCCGGACAGCCAACACTGAAGCTTTCTTT.

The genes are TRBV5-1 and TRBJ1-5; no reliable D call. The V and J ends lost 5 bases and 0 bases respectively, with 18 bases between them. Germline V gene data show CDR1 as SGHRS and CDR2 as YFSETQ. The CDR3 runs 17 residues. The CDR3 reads CASRLTVTHSSNQPQHF. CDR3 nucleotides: TGCGCCAGCAGGTTAACAGTGACCCATTCTAGCAATCAGCCCCAGCATTTT.

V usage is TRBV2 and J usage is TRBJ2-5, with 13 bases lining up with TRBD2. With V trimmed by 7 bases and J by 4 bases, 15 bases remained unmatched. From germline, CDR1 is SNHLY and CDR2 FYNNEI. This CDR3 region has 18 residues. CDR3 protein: CASNRIRTSGGAGETQYF. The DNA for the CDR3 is TGTGCCAGCAACCGAATCCGAACTAGCGGGGGGGCCGGAGAGACCCAGTACTTC.

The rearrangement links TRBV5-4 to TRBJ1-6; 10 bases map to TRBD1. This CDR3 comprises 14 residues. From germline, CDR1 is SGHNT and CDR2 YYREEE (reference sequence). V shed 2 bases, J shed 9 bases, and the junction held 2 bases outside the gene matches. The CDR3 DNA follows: TGTGCCAGCAGCTTAGACAGGGGGCTTTCACCCCTCCACTTT. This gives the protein CASSLDRGLSPLHF.

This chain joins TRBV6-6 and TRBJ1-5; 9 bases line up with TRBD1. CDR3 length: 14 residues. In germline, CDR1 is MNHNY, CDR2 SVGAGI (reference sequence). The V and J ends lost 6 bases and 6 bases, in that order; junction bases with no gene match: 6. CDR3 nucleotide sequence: TGTGCCAGCAGCCTGGGACAGGGATCTCAGCCCCAGCATTTT. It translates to CASSLGQGSQPQHF.

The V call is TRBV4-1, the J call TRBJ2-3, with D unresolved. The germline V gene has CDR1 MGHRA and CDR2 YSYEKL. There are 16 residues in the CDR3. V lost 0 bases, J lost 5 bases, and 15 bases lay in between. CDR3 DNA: TGCGCCAGCAGCCAAGAGGGCCCTCAATGGGGAGATACGCAGTATTTT. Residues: CASSQEGPQWGDTQYF.

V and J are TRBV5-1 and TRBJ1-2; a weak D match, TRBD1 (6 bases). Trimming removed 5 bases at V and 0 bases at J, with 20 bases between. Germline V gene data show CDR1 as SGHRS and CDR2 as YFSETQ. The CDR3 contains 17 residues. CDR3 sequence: CASRRASGQPSNYGYTF. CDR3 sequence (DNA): TGCGCCAGCAGACGGGCCTCCGGACAGCCTTCTAACTATGGCTACACCTTC.

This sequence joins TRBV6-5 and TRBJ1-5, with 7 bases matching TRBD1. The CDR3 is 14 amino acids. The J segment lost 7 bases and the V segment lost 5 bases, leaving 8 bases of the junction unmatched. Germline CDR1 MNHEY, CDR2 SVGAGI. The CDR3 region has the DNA TGTGCCAGCAGTGGGGGACAGCTGGGCCAGCCCCAGCATTTT. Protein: CASSGGQLGQPQHF.

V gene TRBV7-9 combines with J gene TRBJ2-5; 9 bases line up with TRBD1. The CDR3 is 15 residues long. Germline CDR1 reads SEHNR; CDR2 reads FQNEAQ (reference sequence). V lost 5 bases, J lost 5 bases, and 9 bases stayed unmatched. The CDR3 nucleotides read TGTGCCAGCAGCCCTGGGGACAGGGCGGGGGAGACCCAGTACTTC. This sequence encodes CASSPGDRAGETQYF.

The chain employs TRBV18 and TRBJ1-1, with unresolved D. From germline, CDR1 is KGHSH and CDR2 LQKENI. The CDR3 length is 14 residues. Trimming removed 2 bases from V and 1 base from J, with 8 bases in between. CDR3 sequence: CASSPAVRNTEAFF. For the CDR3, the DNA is TGTGCCAGCTCACCAGCAGTGCGGAACACTGAAGCTTTCTTT.

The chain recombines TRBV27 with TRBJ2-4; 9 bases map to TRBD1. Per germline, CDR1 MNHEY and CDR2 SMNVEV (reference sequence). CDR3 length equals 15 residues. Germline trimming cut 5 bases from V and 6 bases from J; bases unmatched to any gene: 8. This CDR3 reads CASSQPGQGGNIQYF. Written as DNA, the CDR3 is TGTGCCAGCAGTCAGCCGGGACAGGGCGGAAACATTCAGTACTTC.

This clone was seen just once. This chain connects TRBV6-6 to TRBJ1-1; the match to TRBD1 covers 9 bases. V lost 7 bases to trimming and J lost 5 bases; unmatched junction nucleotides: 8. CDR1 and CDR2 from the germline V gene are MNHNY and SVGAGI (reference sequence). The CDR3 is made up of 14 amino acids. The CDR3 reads CASTFDRGETEAFF. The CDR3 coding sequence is TGTGCCAGCACCTTCGACAGGGGGGAAACTGAAGCTTTCTTT.

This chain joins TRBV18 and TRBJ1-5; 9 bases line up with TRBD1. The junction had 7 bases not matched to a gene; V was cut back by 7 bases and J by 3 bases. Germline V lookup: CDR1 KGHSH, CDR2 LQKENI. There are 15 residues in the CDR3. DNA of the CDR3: TGTGCCAGCTTGGGAGGGACAGGGACCAATCAGCCCCAGCATTTT. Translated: CASLGGTGTNQPQHF.

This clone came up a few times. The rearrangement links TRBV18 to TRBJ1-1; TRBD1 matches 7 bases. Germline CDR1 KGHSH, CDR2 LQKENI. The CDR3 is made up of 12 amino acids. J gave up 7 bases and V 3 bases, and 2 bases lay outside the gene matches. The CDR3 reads CASSPTGFEAFF. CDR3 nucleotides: TGTGCCAGCTCACCGACAGGGTTTGAAGCTTTCTTT. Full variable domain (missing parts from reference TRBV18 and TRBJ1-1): NAGVMQNPRHLVRRRGQEARLRCSPMKGHSHVYWYRQLPEEGLKFMVYLQKENIIDESGMPKERFSAEFPKEGPSILRIQQVVRGDSAAYFCASSPTGFEAFFGQGTRLTVV.